These 11 T cell receptor beta chains originate from one sample sequenced in a study of T cell repertoires in cytomegalovirus infection. For these TCRs, the target antigens are not known. TCRdb independently ran MiXCR on the reads; one entry per CDR3 protein. The profile shows roughly 120,000 distinct CDR3 sequences, 32% of them singletons. The sample in question was CD8+ T cells from cultured PBMCs, obtained from culture after CMV antigen stimulation. These receptors were taken from a human donor in good health (CMV status not recorded). Some clones in this sample may be carry-over from other donors' samples.

V and J are TRBV7-6 and TRBJ2-5, with D tentatively TRBD2 (6 bases). V was clipped by 3 bases and J by 9 bases, with 14 bases between them. The CDR3 length is 13 residues. The V gene's germline CDR1 is SGHVS and CDR2 FNYEAQ. The CDR3 sequence is CASSLQVWEAQYF. DNA for the CDR3: TGTGCCAGCAGCTTGCAAGTTTGGGAGGCCCAGTACTTC.

This clonotype has more than one count but fewer than ten. The chain recombines TRBV5-1 with TRBJ2-1; 7 nucleotides line up with TRBD2. V gave up 0 bases and J gave up 0 bases; unmatched junction bases: 3. CDR3 length: 16 amino acids. Germline-derived CDR1 and CDR2 are SGHRS and YFSETQ. Written as DNA, the CDR3 is TGCGCCAGCAGCTTGGGCCTAGCGGCCTCCTACAATGAGCAGTTCTTC. Its translation is CASSLGLAASYNEQFF.

This chain joins TRBV12-3 or TRBV12-4 and TRBJ2-2; D is uncertain. The CDR3 totals 12 residues. V shed 7 bases and J shed 5 bases, with 8 bases lying between them. The DNA of the CDR3 is TGTGCCAGCACGATACCGACCGGGGAGCTGTTTTTT. Amino acids: CASTIPTGELFF.

CDR3 loop: CASSKSRNSRETQYF. As DNA, the CDR3 is TGCGCCAGCAGCAAAAGTCGTAATAGCCGGGAGACCCAGTACTTC. The genes are TRBV4-1 and TRBJ2-5; D unresolved. The ends were cut back, 5 bases at V and 5 bases at J, with 18 bases in the middle. This CDR3 region has 15 residues. Germline lookup yields CDR1 MGHRA and CDR2 YSYEKL.

This rearrangement joins TRBV7-9 to TRBJ2-3; D not resolved. Germline loops: CDR1 SEHNR, CDR2 FQNEAQ (reference sequence). This CDR3 comprises 12 residues. Trimming removed 3 bases at V and 4 bases at J, with 5 bases between. CDR3 region: CASSFLADTQYF. The CDR3 DNA reads as TGTGCCAGCAGCTTTTTAGCAGATACGCAGTATTTT. The whole variable domain, filled in from reference TRBV7-9 and TRBJ2-3, reads DTGVSQNPRHKITKRGQNVTFRCDPISEHNRLYWYRQTLGQGPEFLTYFQNEAQLEKSRLLSDRFSAERPKGSFSTLEIQRTEQGDSAMYLCASSFLADTQYFGPGTRLTVL.

The V and J genes are TRBV20-1 and TRBJ1-1, with D perhaps matching TRBD1 (5 bases). The CDR3 totals 14 residues. The V and J ends lost 5 bases and 1 base respectively, with 14 bases between them. CDR1 and CDR2 (germline): DFQATT, SNEGSKA (reference sequence). CDR3 nucleotide sequence: TGCAGTGCTCGGGTTGGAGGGACGAACACTGAAGCTTTCTTT. Its translation is CSARVGGTNTEAFF.

This clonotype was recorded at least ten times. J is TRBJ1-1 and V is TRBV27; 7 bases agree with TRBD1. V shed 1 base and J 5 bases; nucleotides not matched to a gene: 4. The germline V gene has CDR1 MNHEY and CDR2 SMNVEV (reference sequence). This CDR3 comprises 14 residues. The CDR3: CASSLLTGRTEAFF. CDR3 nucleotide sequence: TGTGCCAGCAGTTTATTGACAGGGAGGACTGAAGCTTTCTTT.

A few counts support this clonotype. J is TRBJ2-1 and V is TRBV2; D is unresolved. Germline V CDR1 and CDR2: SNHLY, FYNNEI. CDR3 length: 16 residues. Trimming left V 4 bases short and J 0 bases short, with 13 bases between. The chain's CDR3 is CASSVGRDLSYNEQFF. CDR3 nucleotides: TGTGCCAGCAGTGTCGGCAGAGATCTCTCCTACAATGAGCAGTTCTTC.

This clonotype has a handful of counts. The V call is TRBV6-2 or TRBV6-3, the J call TRBJ1-1; D gene ambiguous. Germline CDR1 MNHEY, CDR2 SVGEGT. The V end lost 5 bases, the J end lost 2 bases, and 6 bases lay between the germline ends. The CDR3 sequence is 12 residues long. The CDR3 DNA follows: TGTGCCAGCAGTCGGCCAAACACTGAAGCTTTCTTT. It specifies CASSRPNTEAFF.

The chain links TRBV4-1 to TRBJ2-1; perhaps D is TRBD1 or TRBD2 (5 bases each). Germline V gives CDR1 MGHRA, CDR2 YSYEKL. With 1 base removed from V and 4 bases from J, the gap between germline ends came to 17 bases. There are 17 residues in the CDR3. This CDR3 reads CASSQGPGRTHYNEQFF. The CDR3 bases are TGCGCCAGCAGCCAAGGGCCGGGACGAACCCATTACAATGAGCAGTTCTTC.

In this sample, this clonotype turned up once. The rearrangement links TRBV14 to TRBJ2-1; TRBD2 is a possible D gene (5 bases). Germline V gene lookup returns CDR1 SGHDN and CDR2 FVKESK. This CDR3 is built from 16 residues. V gave up 5 bases and J gave up 0 bases, with 14 bases separating them. In DNA, the CDR3 is TGTGCCAGCAGCACCTACGGGGATAGCTCCTACAATGAGCAGTTCTTC. The encoded protein is CASSTYGDSSYNEQFF.